This T cell receptor (beta chain) appears in the sequencing data of a study of blood T cell repertoires in COVID-19 (dated by TCRdb to about 2020). In the study overall: Samples covering the acute and convalescent phases of COVID-19 were provided by collaborators in the United States, Italy and Spain. Nearly every sample came with metadata listing a de-identified subject ID, COVID-19 status, age in years and sex. Samples were obtained from the ongoing ImmuneRACE study (first 160 participants) and from about 1,300 subjects provided by 6 global collaborators. The repertoires were made available in a free public database intended to serve as a resource for research on the immune response to SARS-CoV-2. Deeply sampled blood TCRbeta repertoires from subjects exposed to, actively infected with, or recovered from COVID-19 were included in the dataset. The prospective study material was composed of cDNA or gDNA derived from T cells, B-cell-depleted T cells, or PBMCs. Where available, HLA class I and class II types were obtained from metadata supplied by the sample provider rather than from assay-based typing.

General conclusions and limits of the study: The amount of clinical and demographic metadata varied by source and participant and was provided uncurated.

With respect to this clone: Its cognate antigen has yet to be identified. Base qualities are missing; no much larger clone stands one base away.

TCRbeta CDR3 regions were amplified from genomic DNA using the immunoSEQ Assay, a bias-controlled multiplex PCR. Turning to the authors' computational methods: The number of nucleated cells in each sample was estimated by amplification of reference gene primers within the assay. To quantify the absolute abundance of each unique TCRbeta CDR3 rearrangement, sequence reads were collapsed and filtered. For each sample, productive Simpson clonality was calculated as the square root of Simpson's diversity index over productive rearrangements. Sourced from immuneACCESS, this table was stored by TCRdb with only in-frame sequences that have V and J called. A share of the clones is absent; for the studies checked, an unresolved V gene accounts for under half, and the remainder has no known explanation. That table furnishes V, J and clone size, whereas the DNA furnished D and trimming. The sample contains approximately 330,000 clones, over 80% of them found a single time. Jointly, the top ten make up around 8.9% of the sample.

The germline V gene provides CDR1 LGHNA and CDR2 YSLEER. The CDR3 goes from the cysteine to the phenylalanine over 16 residues. Kept here is only the CDR3 DNA, which spans 48 bases and is read in frame from base 1. Trimming removed 1 base from V and 4 bases from J; the gene matches leave 7 bases unexplained. One collaborating source in Seattle enrolled patients during active infection and followed them longitudinally through the course of disease. Each collaborating institution followed its own protocols to collect whole blood in K2EDTA tubes. For TCRbeta analysis, collaborators shipped samples as frozen whole blood, isolated PBMCs, or DNA extracted from either of those sample types.

The sequence links TRBV4-3 to TRBJ2-1; 7 bases in between match TRBD1. The sequence was obtained from a man aged 25-45 years with COVID-19, enrolled during active disease. Sequenced material: peripheral blood. The CDR3 corresponds to CASSQVGTGEYNEQFF. The bases are TGCGCCAGCAGCCAAGTGGGAACAGGGGAATACAATGAGCAGTTCTTC.